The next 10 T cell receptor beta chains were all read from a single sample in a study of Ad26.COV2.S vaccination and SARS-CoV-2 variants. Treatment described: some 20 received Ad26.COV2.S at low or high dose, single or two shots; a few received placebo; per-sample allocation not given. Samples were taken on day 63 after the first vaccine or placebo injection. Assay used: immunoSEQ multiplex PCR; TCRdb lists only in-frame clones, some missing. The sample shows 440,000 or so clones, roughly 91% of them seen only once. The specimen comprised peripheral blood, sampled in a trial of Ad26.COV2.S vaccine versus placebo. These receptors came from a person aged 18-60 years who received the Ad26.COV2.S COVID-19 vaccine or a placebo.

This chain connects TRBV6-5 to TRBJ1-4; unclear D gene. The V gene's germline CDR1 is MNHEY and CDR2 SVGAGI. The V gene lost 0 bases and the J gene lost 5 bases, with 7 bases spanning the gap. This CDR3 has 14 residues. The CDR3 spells CASSYSRANEKLFF. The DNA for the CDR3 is TGTGCCAGCAGTTACTCGAGAGCAAATGAAAAACTGTTTTTT.

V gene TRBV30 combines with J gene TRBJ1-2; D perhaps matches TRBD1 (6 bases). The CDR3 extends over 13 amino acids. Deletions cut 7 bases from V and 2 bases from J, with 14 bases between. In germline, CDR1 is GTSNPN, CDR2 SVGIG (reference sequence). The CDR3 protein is CAFPQTGNYGYTF. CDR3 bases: TGTGCCTTCCCACAGACAGGAAACTATGGCTACACCTTC.

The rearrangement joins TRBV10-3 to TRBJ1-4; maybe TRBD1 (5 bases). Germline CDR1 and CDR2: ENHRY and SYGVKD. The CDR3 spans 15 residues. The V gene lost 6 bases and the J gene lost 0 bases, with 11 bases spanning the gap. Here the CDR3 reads CAIRKTGATNEKLFF. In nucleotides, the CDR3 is TGTGCCATCAGAAAAACAGGTGCAACTAATGAAAAACTGTTTTTT.

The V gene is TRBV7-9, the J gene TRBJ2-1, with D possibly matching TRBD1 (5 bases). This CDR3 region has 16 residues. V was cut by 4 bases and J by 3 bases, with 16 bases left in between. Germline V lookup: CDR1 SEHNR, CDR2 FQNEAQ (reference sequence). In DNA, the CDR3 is TGTGCCAGCAGCTCTGGGGCAGATGAATTCTACAATGAGCAGTTCTTC. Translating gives CASSSGADEFYNEQFF.

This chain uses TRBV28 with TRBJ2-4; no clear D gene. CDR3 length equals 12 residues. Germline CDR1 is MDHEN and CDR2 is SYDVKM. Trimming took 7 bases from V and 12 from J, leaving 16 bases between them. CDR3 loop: CASTTSFSGQYF. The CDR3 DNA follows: TGTGCCAGCACAACCTCCTTTTCGGGTCAGTACTTC.

This CDR3 reads CASSLETRLEQYF. In nucleotides, the CDR3 is TGCGCCAGCAGCTTGGAAACCAGGCTCGAGCAGTACTTC. The chain carries TRBV5-1 and TRBJ2-7; D gene unclear. Per the germline V gene, CDR1 is SGHRS and CDR2 is YFSETQ. Deletions cut 0 bases from V and 6 bases from J, with 10 bases between. CDR3 length: 13 residues.

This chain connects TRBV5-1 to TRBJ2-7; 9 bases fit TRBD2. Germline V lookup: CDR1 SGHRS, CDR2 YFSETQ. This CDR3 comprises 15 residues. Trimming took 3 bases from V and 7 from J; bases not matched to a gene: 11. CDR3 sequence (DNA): TGCGCCAGCAGCTCGGGACTAGCTACGATTCGAGAGCAGTACTTC. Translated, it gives CASSSGLATIREQYF.

The DNA for the CDR3 is TGTGCCAGCAGTTTTGTTGGCAGAAAAATCTACGAGCAGTACTTC. Encoded protein: CASSFVGRKIYEQYF. The V gene is TRBV28, the J gene TRBJ2-7, with D hard to call. The CDR3 loop spans 15 amino acids. The V gene lost 3 bases and the J gene lost 3 bases, with 15 bases spanning the gap. The germline CDR1 and CDR2 sequences are MDHEN and SYDVKM. Based on the CDR3 plus reference TRBV28 and TRBJ2-7, the full variable domain is DVKVTQSSRYLVKRTGEKVFLECVQDMDHENMFWYRQDPGLGLRLIYFSYDVKMKEKGDIPEGYSVSREKKERFSLILESASTNQTSMYLCASSFVGRKIYEQYFGPGTRLTVT.

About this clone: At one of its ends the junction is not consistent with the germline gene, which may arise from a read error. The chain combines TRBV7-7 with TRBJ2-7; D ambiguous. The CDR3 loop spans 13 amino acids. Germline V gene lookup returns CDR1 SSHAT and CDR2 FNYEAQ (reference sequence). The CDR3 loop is CASSLDEYYEQYF. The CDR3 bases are TGTGCTAGCAGCTTAGATGAGTACTACGAGCAGTACTTC.

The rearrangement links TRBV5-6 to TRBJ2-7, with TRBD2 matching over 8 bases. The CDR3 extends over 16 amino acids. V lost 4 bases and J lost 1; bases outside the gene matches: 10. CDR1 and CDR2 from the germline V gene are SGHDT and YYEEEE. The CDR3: CASSVTSGQSSYEQYF. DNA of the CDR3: TGTGCCAGCAGCGTTACTAGCGGACAATCGTCCTACGAGCAGTACTTC.